A single sample gave rise to the 15 T cell receptor beta chains below, sequenced in a study of blood T cells in healthy people across ages. The authors ran a second PCR of about 7 to 11 cycles using a sample-barcoded 5' primer and a J-beta primer mix. TCRdb recomputed calls from the 5' RACE reads with MiXCR, one row per CDR3 protein. Here the sample spans roughly 800,000 distinct CDR3 sequences, 20% to 25% being singletons. The sample was also linked to a second study, of T cells of mothers and their children.

Sequenced input: blood. The receptors come from a boy aged 5-17 years in good health.

This clonotype showed up just a few times. The chain couples TRBV20-1 to TRBJ2-1; 10 bases are a match to TRBD2. The V segment lost 2 bases and the J segment 7 bases; nucleotides outside the gene matches: 14. There are 17 residues in the CDR3. Per the germline V gene, CDR1 is DFQATT and CDR2 is SNEGSKA (reference sequence). The CDR3 DNA sequence: TGCAGTGCTAGATTTTCATTGCTAGCGGGAGTTGGGAATGAGCAGTTCTTC. Residues: CSARFSLLAGVGNEQFF.

This rearrangement joins TRBV29-1 to TRBJ2-3, with D hard to call. With 1 base removed from V and 0 bases from J, the gap between germline ends came to 5 bases. This CDR3 has 13 amino acids. CDR1 is SQVTM, CDR2 ANQGSEA, per germline. CDR3: CSVEGESTDTQYF. The CDR3 bases are TGCAGCGTTGAAGGAGAAAGCACAGATACGCAGTATTTT.

The sample holds a few counts of this clonotype. The chain joins TRBV20-1 to TRBJ2-3; D is perhaps TRBD1 or TRBD2 (6 bases each). The germline V and J ends were trimmed by 0 bases and 10 bases, with 8 bases remaining between them. The CDR3 spans 11 residues. Germline-derived CDR1 and CDR2 are DFQATT and SNEGSKA (reference sequence). The CDR3 region has the DNA TGCAGTGCTAGAGAAGGGGGGTCGCAGTATTTT. Amino acid sequence: CSAREGGSQYF.

This clonotype was observed a few times. The rearrangement joins TRBV7-2 to TRBJ2-1; D could derive from TRBD1 or TRBD2 (5 bases each). V lost 1 base to trimming and J lost 7 bases, with 14 bases between them. This CDR3 spans 15 amino acids. Germline CDR1 SGHTA, CDR2 FQGNSA. CDR3 region: CASSLGTGPENEQFF. The DNA of the CDR3 is TGTGCCAGCAGCTTAGGGACGGGGCCAGAGAATGAGCAGTTCTTC.

This rearrangement joins TRBV20-1 to TRBJ2-1, with D tentatively TRBD2 (6 bases). The J call is uncertain, as TRBJ2-5 better fits the DNA end. From germline, CDR1 is DFQATT and CDR2 SNEGSKA (reference sequence). The CDR3 covers 16 residues. The CDR3 sequence is CSARPQYFAGFETQYF. CDR3 nucleotides: TGCAGTGCTAGACCTCAGTACTTCGCGGGGTTTGAGACCCAGTACTTC.

This clonotype was observed a few times. J is TRBJ2-7 and V is TRBV7-3; 13 bases are shared with TRBD2. The end of the DNA aligns better with TRBJ2-1, so the J call may be wrong. The length of the CDR3 is 17 residues. The germline V gene encodes CDR1 SGHTA and CDR2 FQGTGA. The CDR3 loop reads CASSFLTSGRWGNEQFF. The CDR3 bases are TGTGCCAGCAGCTTCCTGACTAGCGGGAGGTGGGGTAATGAGCAGTTCTTC.

The chain recombines TRBV5-1 with TRBJ2-1; D uncertain. Trimming pared 2 bases from V and 7 bases from J, leaving 13 bases between. This CDR3 is built from 14 residues. Germline CDR1 SGHRS, CDR2 YFSETQ. CDR3 nucleotides: TGCGCCAGCAGCTTCAACCGACTGACAAATGAGCAGTTCTTC. Amino acids: CASSFNRLTNEQFF.

The chain employs TRBV27 and TRBJ2-5; perhaps TRBD2 as D (6 bases). The DNA matches TRBJ2-7 better at its end, which makes the J call doubtful. The CDR3 has 14 residues. The V gene's germline CDR1 is MNHEY and CDR2 SMNVEV (reference sequence). The CDR3 DNA sequence: TGTGCCAGCAGTTCTATCGGGGGATCCTACGAGCAGTACTTC. Its protein is CASSSIGGSYEQYF.

The rearrangement uses TRBV12-3 or TRBV12-4 and TRBJ2-3; D may be TRBD1 or TRBD2 (5 bases each). The CDR3 loop spans 14 amino acids. Trimming took off 7 bases at V and 0 bases at J, with 11 bases between the two ends. CDR3 sequence: CASMKGPSTDTQYF. Here the CDR3 DNA reads TGTGCCAGCATGAAGGGACCTAGCACAGATACGCAGTATTTT.

The CDR3 region has the DNA TGTGCCAGCAGCCAGTTACTAGCGGGGAGCACAGATACGCAGTATTTT. It translates to CASSQLLAGSTDTQYF. The V gene is TRBV4-2, the J gene TRBJ2-3; the match to TRBD2 covers 10 bases. Per the germline V gene, CDR1 is LGHNA and CDR2 is YNFKEQ. This CDR3 has 16 residues. V trimming: 3 bases; J trimming: 0 bases; junction bases outside the gene matches: 3.

This chain connects TRBV7-2 to TRBJ2-3; 7 bases agree with TRBD2. V lost 1 base to trimming and J lost 6 bases; unmatched junction nucleotides: 4. This CDR3 region has 14 residues. Germline loops: CDR1 SGHTA, CDR2 FQGNSA. The chain's CDR3 is CASSLGGGWDTQYF. For the CDR3, the DNA is TGTGCCAGCAGCTTAGGGGGGGGATGGGATACGCAGTATTTT. Looking up the rest from reference TRBV7-2 and TRBJ2-3 gives the full variable domain: GAGVSQSPSNKVTEKGKDVELRCDPISGHTALYWYRQSLGQGLEFLIYFQGNSAPDKSGLPSDRFSAERTGGSVSTLTIQRTQQEDSAVYLCASSLGGGWDTQYFGPGTRLTVL.

The rearrangement uses TRBV10-2 and TRBJ2-7, with 7 bases matching TRBD1. Per germline, CDR1 WSHSY and CDR2 SAAADI. The CDR3 consists of 14 residues. With 6 bases clipped from V and 2 bases from J, the junction kept 7 bases outside the gene matches. This CDR3 is CASRRPDRAYEQYF. As DNA, the CDR3 is TGCGCCAGCAGGCGCCCTGACAGGGCCTACGAGCAGTACTTC.

In this sample, this clonotype turned up once. The chain combines TRBV7-2 with TRBJ2-1; 7 bases match TRBD2. The V segment lost 7 bases and the J segment 10 bases; nucleotides outside the gene matches: 4. Germline CDR1 and CDR2: SGHTA and FQGNSA. This CDR3 region has 11 residues. CDR3 in amino acids: CASNPGGEQFF. DNA of the CDR3: TGTGCCAGCAACCCGGGGGGAGAGCAGTTCTTC.

This rearrangement joins TRBV12-3 or TRBV12-4 to TRBJ2-3; D uncertain. Between the trimmed V and J ends, which lost 3 bases and 1 base, there was a span of 8 bases. The length of the CDR3 is 14 residues. Here the CDR3 reads CASSFVGGTDTQYF. CDR3 bases: TGTGCCAGCAGTTTTGTTGGCGGCACAGATACGCAGTATTTT.

In DNA, the CDR3 is TGCAGTGCTAGAGATCCCAGGGGACCGTACAATGAGCAGTTCTTC. Translated: CSARDPRGPYNEQFF. V and J are TRBV20-1 and TRBJ2-1, with a weak D call TRBD1 (6 bases). CDR3 length: 15 amino acids. Germline V gene data show CDR1 as DFQATT and CDR2 as SNEGSKA (reference sequence). Trimming removed 0 bases from V and 4 bases from J, with 13 bases in between.